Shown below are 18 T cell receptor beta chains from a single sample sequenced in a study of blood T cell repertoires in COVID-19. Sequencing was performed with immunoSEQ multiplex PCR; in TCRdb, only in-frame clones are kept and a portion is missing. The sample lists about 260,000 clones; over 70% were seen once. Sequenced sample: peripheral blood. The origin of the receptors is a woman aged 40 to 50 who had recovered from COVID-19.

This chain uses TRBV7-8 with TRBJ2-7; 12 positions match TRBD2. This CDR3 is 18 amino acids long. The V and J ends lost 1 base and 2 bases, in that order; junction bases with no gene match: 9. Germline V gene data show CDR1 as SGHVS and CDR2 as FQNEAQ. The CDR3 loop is CASSLVGGLAGTPYEQYF. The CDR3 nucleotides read TGTGCCAGCAGCTTAGTAGGCGGACTAGCGGGGACTCCCTACGAGCAGTACTTC.

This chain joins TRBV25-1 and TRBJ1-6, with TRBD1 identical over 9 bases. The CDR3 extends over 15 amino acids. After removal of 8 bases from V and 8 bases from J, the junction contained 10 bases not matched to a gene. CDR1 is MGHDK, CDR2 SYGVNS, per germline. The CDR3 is CASVAAGTGYSPLHF. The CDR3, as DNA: TGTGCCAGCGTGGCCGCCGGGACAGGGTATTCACCCCTCCACTTT.

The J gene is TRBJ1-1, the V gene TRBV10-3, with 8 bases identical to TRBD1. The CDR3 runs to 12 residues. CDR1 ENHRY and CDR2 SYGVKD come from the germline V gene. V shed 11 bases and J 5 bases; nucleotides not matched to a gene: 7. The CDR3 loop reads CALSTGGTEAFF. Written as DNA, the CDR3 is TGTGCCTTGTCTACAGGGGGGACTGAAGCTTTCTTT.

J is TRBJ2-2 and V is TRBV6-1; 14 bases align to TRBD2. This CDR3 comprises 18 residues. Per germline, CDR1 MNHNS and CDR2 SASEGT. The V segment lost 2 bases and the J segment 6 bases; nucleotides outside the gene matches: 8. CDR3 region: CASSERLAGGLVAGELFF. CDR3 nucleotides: TGTGCCAGCAGTGAAAGACTAGCGGGGGGGCTCGTTGCCGGGGAGCTGTTTTTT.

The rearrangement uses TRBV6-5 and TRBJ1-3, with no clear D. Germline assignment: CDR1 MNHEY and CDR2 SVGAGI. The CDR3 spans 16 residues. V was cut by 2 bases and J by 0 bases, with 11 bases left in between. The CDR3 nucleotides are TGTGCCAGCAGTTACGGTCTCTCGAGCTCTGGAAACACCATATATTTT. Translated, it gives CASSYGLSSSGNTIYF.

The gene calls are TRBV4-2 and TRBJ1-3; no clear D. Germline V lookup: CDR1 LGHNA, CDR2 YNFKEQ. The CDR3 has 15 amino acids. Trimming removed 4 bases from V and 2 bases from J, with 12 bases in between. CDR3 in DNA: TGTGCCAGCAGCCCGCAACGGACTGCTGGAAACACCATATATTTT. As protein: CASSPQRTAGNTIYF.

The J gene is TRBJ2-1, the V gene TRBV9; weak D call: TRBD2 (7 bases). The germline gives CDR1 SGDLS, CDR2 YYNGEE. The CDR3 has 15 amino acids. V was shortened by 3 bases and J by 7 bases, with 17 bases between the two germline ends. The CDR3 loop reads CASSARGGPGNEQFF. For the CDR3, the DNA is TGTGCCAGCAGCGCGAGGGGGGGTCCTGGGAATGAGCAGTTCTTC. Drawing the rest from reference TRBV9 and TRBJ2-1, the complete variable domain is DSGVTQTPKHLITATGQRVTLRCSPRSGDLSVYWYQQSLDQGLQFLIQYYNGEERAKGNILERFSAQQFPDLHSELNLSSLELGDSALYFCASSARGGPGNEQFFGPGTRLTVL.

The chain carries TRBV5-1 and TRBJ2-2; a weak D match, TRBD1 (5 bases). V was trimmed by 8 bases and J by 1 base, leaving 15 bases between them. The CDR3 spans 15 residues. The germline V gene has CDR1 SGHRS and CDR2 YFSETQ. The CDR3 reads CASRSGRLNTGELFF. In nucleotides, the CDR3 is TGCGCCAGTAGATCAGGGCGCCTGAACACCGGGGAGCTGTTTTTT.

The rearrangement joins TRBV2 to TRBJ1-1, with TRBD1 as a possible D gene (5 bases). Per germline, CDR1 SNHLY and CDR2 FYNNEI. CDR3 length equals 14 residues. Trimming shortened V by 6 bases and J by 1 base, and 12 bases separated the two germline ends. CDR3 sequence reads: CASSKETGNTEAFF. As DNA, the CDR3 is TGTGCCAGCAGCAAGGAAACAGGGAACACTGAAGCTTTCTTT.

The CDR3 region has the DNA TGTGCCAGCAGTGGACAGCTAACCGGACTAGCGGGGGAGGAGCAGTTCTTC. Translating it yields CASSGQLTGLAGEEQFF. The chain joins TRBV2 to TRBJ2-1; 13 bases map to TRBD2. The CDR3 sequence is 17 residues long. The germline gives CDR1 SNHLY, CDR2 FYNNEI. V shed 4 bases, J shed 10 bases, and the junction held 13 bases outside the gene matches.

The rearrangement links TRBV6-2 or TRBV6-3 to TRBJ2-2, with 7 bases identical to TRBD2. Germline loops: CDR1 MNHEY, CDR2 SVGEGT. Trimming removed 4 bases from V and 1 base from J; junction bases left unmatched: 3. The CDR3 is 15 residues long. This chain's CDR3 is CASSSGGKNTGELFF. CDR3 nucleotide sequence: TGTGCCAGCAGTTCCGGGGGGAAGAACACCGGGGAGCTGTTTTTT.

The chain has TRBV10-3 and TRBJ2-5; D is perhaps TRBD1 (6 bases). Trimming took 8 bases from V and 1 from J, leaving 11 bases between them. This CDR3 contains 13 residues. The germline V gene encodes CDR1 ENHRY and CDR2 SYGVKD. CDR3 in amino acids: CAISQGIQETQYF. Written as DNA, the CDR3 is TGTGCCATCTCGCAGGGGATCCAAGAGACCCAGTACTTC.

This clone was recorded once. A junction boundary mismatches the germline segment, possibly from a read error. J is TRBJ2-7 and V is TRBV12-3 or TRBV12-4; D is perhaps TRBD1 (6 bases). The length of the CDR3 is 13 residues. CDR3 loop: CASSLGLNRDGHF. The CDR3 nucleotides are TGTGCCAGCAGTTTGGGCCTCAACAGGGATGGGCACTTC.

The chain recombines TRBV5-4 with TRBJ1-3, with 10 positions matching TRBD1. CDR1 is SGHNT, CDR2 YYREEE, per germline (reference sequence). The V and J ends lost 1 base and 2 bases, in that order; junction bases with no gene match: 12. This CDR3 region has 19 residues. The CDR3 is CASSLRGTGAARAGNTIYF. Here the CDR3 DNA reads TGTGCCAGCAGCTTGAGGGGGACAGGGGCTGCCCGGGCTGGAAACACCATATATTTT.

The CDR3 DNA follows: TGTGCCAGCAGCCAACTCCTGACGGGACTGAACTATGGCTACACCTTC. The encoded protein is CASSQLLTGLNYGYTF. The chain carries TRBV4-2 and TRBJ1-2, with a weak D call TRBD1 (5 bases). V was cut by 2 bases and J by 2 bases, with 15 bases left in between. Germline lookup yields CDR1 LGHNA and CDR2 YNFKEQ. CDR3 size: 16 residues.

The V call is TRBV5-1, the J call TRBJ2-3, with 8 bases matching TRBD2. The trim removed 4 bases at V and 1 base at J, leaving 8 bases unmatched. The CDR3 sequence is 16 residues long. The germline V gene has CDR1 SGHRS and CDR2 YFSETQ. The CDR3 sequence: CASSPGRGAGTDTQYF. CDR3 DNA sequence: TGCGCCAGCAGCCCGGGGCGGGGGGCCGGCACAGATACGCAGTATTTT. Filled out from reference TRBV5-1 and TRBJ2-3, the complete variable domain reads KAGVTQTPRYLIKTRGQQVTLSCSPISGHRSVSWYQQTPGQGLQFLFEYFSETQRNKGNFPGRFSGRQFSNSRSEMNVSTLELGDSALYLCASSPGRGAGTDTQYFGPGTRLTVL.

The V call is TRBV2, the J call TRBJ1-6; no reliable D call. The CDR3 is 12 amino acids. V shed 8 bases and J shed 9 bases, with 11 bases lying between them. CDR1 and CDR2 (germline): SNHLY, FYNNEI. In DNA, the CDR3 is TGTGCCAGCGGGCCGGTGGGTTCACCCCTCCACTTT. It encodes CASGPVGSPLHF. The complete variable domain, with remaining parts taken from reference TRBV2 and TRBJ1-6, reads EPEVTQTPSHQVTQMGQEVILRCVPISNHLYFYWYRQILGQKVEFLVSFYNNEISEKSEIFDDQFSVERPDGSNFTLKIRSTKLEDSAMYFCASGPVGSPLHFGNGTRLTVT.

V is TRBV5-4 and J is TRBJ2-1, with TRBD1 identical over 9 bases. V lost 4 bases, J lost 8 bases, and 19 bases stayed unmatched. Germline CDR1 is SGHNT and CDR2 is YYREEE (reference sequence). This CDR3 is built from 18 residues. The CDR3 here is CASSPSWGQGPQGDEQFF. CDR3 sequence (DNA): TGTGCCAGCAGCCCCAGCTGGGGACAGGGACCCCAAGGGGATGAGCAGTTCTTC.